This TCR beta chain originates from a study of CD8+CD57+ T cells in acquired aplastic anemia. Points from the study as a whole: The number of CD8+ CDR3 sequences shared by patients and controls was 25 to 35.

The TCR beta profiling, which covered VDJ combination and CDR3 sequence, was carried out using genomic DNA as the template. TCRdb used MiXCR to reprocess the reads, holding one entry per CDR3 protein. The sample lists over 200,000 distinct CDR3 sequences; over 60% were seen once. Germline loops: CDR1 MNHEY, CDR2 SVGAGI. The V end was cut by 6 bases, the J end by 7 bases, with 16 bases between. The CDR3 runs 14 residues. This clonotype was recorded many times. Antigen: not known. This chain uses TRBV6-5 with TRBJ1-5; tentatively, D is TRBD1 (5 bases). This sequence was found in a human donor in good health. The material sequenced was sorted CD4+, CD8+, or CD8+CD57+ T cells (not recorded which) from PBMCs. CDR3 residues: CASSNAQGRQPQHF. The CDR3 nucleotides are TGTGCCAGCAGCAACGCTCAGGGTCGGCAGCCCCAGCATTTT.